The clone carrying this T cell receptor (beta chain) was recorded a few times. Its antigen is undetermined. As for time point: persistent/refractory GD, antithyroid drugs over 5 years with positive TRAb. Extracted RNA from PBMCs served as the source of the TCR library. This record comes from a study of regulatory T cells in long-lasting Graves disease. General study findings and limits: Peripheral blood alone, not thyroid tissue, underwent study. Since the sample size was small, accuracy may have been reduced. The persistent group shared roughly 2,700 public clonotypes, more than the roughly 990 shared by new patients.

iRepertoire HTBI primers and Arm-PCR of CDR3 regions built TCR beta libraries. TCRdb processed the multiplex PCR reads anew with MiXCR; each CDR3 protein has one entry. Seen here are about 660,000 distinct CDR3 sequences, about 30% observed once, and the top ten hold under 50%. The source was peripheral blood mononuclear cells (PBMCs), collected when the disease was refractory, from a patient treated with antithyroid drugs. The sequence was collected from a female donor with Graves disease.

This chain's CDR3 is CASSLELDLGLAKNIQYF. CDR3 nucleotides: TGTGCCAGCAGCTTAGAGCTAGATCTAGGGTTAGCCAAAAACATTCAGTACTTC. The chain links TRBV11-2 to TRBJ2-4; D unclear. The CDR3 loop spans 18 amino acids. Trimming left V 0 bases short and J 0 bases short, with 15 bases between. The germline gives CDR1 SGHAT, CDR2 FQNNGV.